This TCR beta chain came from a study of neoadjuvant nivolumab and ipilimumab in lung cancer. Method: immunoSEQ multiplex PCR; TCRdb's copy keeps in-frame clones and lacks some. Among 15,000 to 20,000 clones listed, 76% were seen once. Comments on this clone: Its antigen is unidentified.

This CDR3 has 15 amino acids. Germline V gives CDR1 SGHTA, CDR2 FQGNSA. V gave up 5 bases and J gave up 0 bases; unmatched junction bases: 3. Study observations and caveats: TCR sequencing covered a small number of samples. TCR richness and clonality were higher in tumors than adjacent uninvolved lung. Pretherapy blood TCR richness correlated positively with resected tumor richness.

This receptor was obtained from an adult with non-small cell lung cancer. The chain uses TRBV7-2 and TRBJ2-1; 8 bases are a match to TRBD2. Sequenced material: tumor tissue, taken after neoadjuvant nivolumab, alone or with ipilimumab, at or shortly before surgery. CDR3 residues: CASSPGGGSYNEQFF. DNA of the CDR3: TGTGCCAGCAGCCCCGGGGGGGGCTCCTACAATGAGCAGTTCTTC.